The clone carrying this T cell receptor (beta chain) appeared a single time. What it binds is not known. The data are from a study of shared clonotypes between healthy human individuals. Background on the study: Each donor's CD8 memory used one plate, CD8 naive two, each CD4 subset three. General study findings and limits: The researchers took only blood, and tissue repertoires probably look different.

TCRdb keeps only in-frame clones here, not all; method: immunoSEQ multiplex PCR. The sample records approximately 980,000 clones, about three quarters being singletons. J lost 4 bases, V lost 5 bases, and 6 bases had no gene match. Germline-derived CDR1 and CDR2 are GTSNPN and SVGIG (reference sequence). The CDR3 is made up of 14 amino acids. The specimen was memory CD4+ T cells sorted from blood. Subset described: CD45RA-negative fraction. This chain joins TRBV30 and TRBJ1-3, with TRBD1 matching over 9 bases. This sequence was found in a young man in good health. CDR3 in amino acids: CAWGGQGSGNTIYF. CDR3 bases: TGTGCCTGGGGAGGACAGGGGTCCGGAAACACCATATATTTT.